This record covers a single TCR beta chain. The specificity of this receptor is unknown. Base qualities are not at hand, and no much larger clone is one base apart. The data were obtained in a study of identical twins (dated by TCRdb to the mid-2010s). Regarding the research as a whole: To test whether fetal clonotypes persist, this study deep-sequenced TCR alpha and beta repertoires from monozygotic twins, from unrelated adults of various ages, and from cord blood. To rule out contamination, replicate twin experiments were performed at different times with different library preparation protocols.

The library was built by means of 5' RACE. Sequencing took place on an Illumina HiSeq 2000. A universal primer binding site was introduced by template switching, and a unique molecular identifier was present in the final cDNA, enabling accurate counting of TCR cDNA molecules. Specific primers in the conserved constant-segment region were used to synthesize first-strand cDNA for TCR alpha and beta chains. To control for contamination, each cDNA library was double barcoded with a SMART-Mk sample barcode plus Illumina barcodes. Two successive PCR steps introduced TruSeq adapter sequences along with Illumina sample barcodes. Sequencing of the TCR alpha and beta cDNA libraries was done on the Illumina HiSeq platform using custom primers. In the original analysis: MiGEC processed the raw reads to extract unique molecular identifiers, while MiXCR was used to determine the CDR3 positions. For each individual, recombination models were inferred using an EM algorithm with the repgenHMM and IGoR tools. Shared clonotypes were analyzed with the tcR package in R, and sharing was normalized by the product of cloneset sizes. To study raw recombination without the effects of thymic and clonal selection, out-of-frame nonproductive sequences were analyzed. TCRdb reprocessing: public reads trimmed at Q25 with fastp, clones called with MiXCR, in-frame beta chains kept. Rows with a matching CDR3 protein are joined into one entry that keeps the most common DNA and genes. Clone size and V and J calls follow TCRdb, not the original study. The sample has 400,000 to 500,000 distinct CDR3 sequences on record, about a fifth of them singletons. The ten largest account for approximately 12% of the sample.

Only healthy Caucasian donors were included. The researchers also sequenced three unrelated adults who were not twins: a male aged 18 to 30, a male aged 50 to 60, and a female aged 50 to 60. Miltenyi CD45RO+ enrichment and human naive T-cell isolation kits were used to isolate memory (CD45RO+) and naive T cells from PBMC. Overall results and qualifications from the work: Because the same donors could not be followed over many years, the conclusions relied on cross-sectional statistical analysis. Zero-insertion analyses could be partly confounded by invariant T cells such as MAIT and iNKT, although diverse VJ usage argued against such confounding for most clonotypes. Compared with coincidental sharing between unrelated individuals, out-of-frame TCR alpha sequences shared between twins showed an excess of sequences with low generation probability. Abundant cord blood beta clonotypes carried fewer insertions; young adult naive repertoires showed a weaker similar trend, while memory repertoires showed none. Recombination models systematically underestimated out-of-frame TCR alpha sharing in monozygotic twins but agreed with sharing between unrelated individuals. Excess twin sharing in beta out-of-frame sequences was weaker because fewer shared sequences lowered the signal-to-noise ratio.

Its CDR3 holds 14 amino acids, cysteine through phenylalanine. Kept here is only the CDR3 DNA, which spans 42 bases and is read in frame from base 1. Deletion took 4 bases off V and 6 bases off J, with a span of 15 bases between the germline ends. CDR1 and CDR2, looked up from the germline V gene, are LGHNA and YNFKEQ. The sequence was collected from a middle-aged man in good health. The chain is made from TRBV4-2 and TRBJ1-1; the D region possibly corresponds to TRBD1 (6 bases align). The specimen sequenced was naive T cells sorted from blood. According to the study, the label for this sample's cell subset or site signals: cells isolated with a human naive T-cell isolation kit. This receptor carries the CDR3 CASSPGAGRAEAFF. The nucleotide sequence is TGTGCCAGCAGCCCAGGGGCGGGGCGCGCTGAAGCTTTCTTT.